This T cell receptor (beta chain) was sequenced for a study of T cell responses to AZD1222 COVID-19 vaccine. The study, taken as a whole, reports: Seropositivity was recorded at baseline in only five to seven AZD1222 recipients. There were mostly white British donors and more females than males, and clonal diversity was possibly underestimated. Reportedly, close to half of spike-specific TCRs are directed against unmutated variant regions. The study sampled repertoires only after the peak T cell response.

Here immunoSEQ multiplex PCR was the method, and the copy in TCRdb shows in-frame clones only, minus some. The sample lists about 120,000 clones; roughly 89% were seen once. Regarding this clone: Antigen specificity is unknown.

The V gene lost 0 bases and the J gene lost 5 bases, with 11 bases spanning the gap. CDR1 is SGHNT and CDR2 is YYREEE in the germline V gene (reference sequence). The CDR3 contains 14 residues. The material sequenced was peripheral blood, taken on day 0 of AZD1222 vaccination. The chain joins TRBV5-4 to TRBJ1-2; no definite D call. The TCR was taken from an adult in good health. CDR3 DNA sequence: TGTGCCAGCAGCTTGGAGGAGCTACCTTATGGCTACACCTTC. Translated: CASSLEELPYGYTF.